This is a list of T cell receptor beta chains from one sample in a study of T-cell memory formation after mild COVID-19. TCRdb reanalysed the 5' RACE reads using MiXCR and keeps one entry per CDR3 protein. The sample yields about 400,000 distinct CDR3 sequences, 20% to 30% seen once. The sequenced material came from PBMCs or a T cell subset sorted from them (not recorded which). Receptors originate from an adult woman who had mild COVID-19 (a few samples of this study predate the infection). Cell type and time point are not known. The CDR3 runs from the conserved cysteine through the conserved F or W. The order of the fields is D gene, J gene, CDR3 length, clone size, V gene, CDR3 DNA, CDR3 protein. A D gene is named only where the DNA matches it firmly. Where a row states a size, it is once, few, many or the class of an expanded clone; other rows omit it.

D gene: TRBD1; J gene: TRBJ2-2; CDR3 length: 18; clone size: .; V gene: TRBV5-6; CDR3 DNA: TGTGCCAGCAGAGGTTCGGTAGGGGGCCCCTACAACACCGGGGAGCTGTTTTTT; CDR3 protein: CASRGSVGGPYNTGELFF
D gene: TRBD1; J gene: TRBJ1-2; CDR3 length: 16; clone size: .; V gene: TRBV9; CDR3 DNA: TGTGCCAGCAGCGTAGGACAGGGGGCCCGTGGCTATGGCTACACCTTC; CDR3 protein: CASSVGQGARGYGYTF
D gene: .; J gene: TRBJ2-1; CDR3 length: 14; clone size: .; V gene: TRBV25-1; CDR3 DNA: TGTGCCAGCAGTGAATATGAGGGATACAATGAGCAGTTCTTC; CDR3 protein: CASSEYEGYNEQFF
D gene: TRBD2; J gene: TRBJ2-1; CDR3 length: 15; clone size: few; V gene: TRBV5-1; CDR3 DNA: TGCGCCAGCAGCCAGGGTAGCGGGCCCTACAATGAGCAGTTCTTC; CDR3 protein: CASSQGSGPYNEQFF
D gene: TRBD2; J gene: TRBJ2-1; CDR3 length: 17; clone size: .; V gene: TRBV5-6; CDR3 DNA: TGTGCCAGCAGCTTCCCAAGCCTCGGGAGGGCCTACAATGAGCAGTTCTTC; CDR3 protein: CASSFPSLGRAYNEQFF
D gene: .; J gene: TRBJ2-5; CDR3 length: 15; clone size: few; V gene: TRBV7-2; CDR3 DNA: TGTGCCAGCAGCTTAGTAGGACGGGCGGACGAGACCCAGTACTTC; CDR3 protein: CASSLVGRADETQYF
D gene: .; J gene: TRBJ2-5; CDR3 length: 16; clone size: .; V gene: TRBV5-5; CDR3 DNA: TGTGCCAGCAGCTTAGGATGGCTTCCGGTTCAAGAGACCCAGTACTTC; CDR3 protein: CASSLGWLPVQETQYF
D gene: .; J gene: TRBJ1-5; CDR3 length: 15; clone size: few; V gene: TRBV12-3/TRBV12-4; CDR3 DNA: TGTGCCAGCAGTTTAGGGTCGGGCTCAACGGGGCCCCAGCATTTT; CDR3 protein: CASSLGSGSTGPQHF
D gene: TRBD1; J gene: TRBJ1-2; CDR3 length: 15; clone size: few; V gene: TRBV3-1; CDR3 DNA: TGTGCCAGCAGCCAACGTACAGGGGGCTCTGAGGGCTACACCTTC; CDR3 protein: CASSQRTGGSEGYTF
D gene: TRBD1; J gene: TRBJ2-7; CDR3 length: 13; clone size: .; V gene: TRBV7-8; CDR3 DNA: TGTGCCAGCAGCCGGGACAGATTCTACGAGCAGTACTTC; CDR3 protein: CASSRDRFYEQYF
D gene: .; J gene: TRBJ2-1; CDR3 length: 13; clone size: .; V gene: TRBV10-3; CDR3 DNA: TGTGCCATCAGTAGCCCGCCCAACAATGAGCAGTTCTTC; CDR3 protein: CAISSPPNNEQFF
D gene: TRBD2; J gene: TRBJ2-4; CDR3 length: 16; clone size: few; V gene: TRBV2; CDR3 DNA: TGTGCCAGCAGTGTCCTCCGAGCGGGGGGCCTAAACATTCAGTACTTC; CDR3 protein: CASSVLRAGGLNIQYF
D gene: .; J gene: TRBJ2-7; CDR3 length: 12; clone size: .; V gene: TRBV18; CDR3 DNA: TGTGCCAGCTCACAGACAGCCTACGAGCAGTACTTC; CDR3 protein: CASSQTAYEQYF
D gene: TRBD1; J gene: TRBJ1-1; CDR3 length: 14; clone size: few; V gene: TRBV5-5; CDR3 DNA: TGTGCCAGCAGCTTGACAGGGGAAGTCACTGAAGCTTTCTTT; CDR3 protein: CASSLTGEVTEAFF
D gene: .; J gene: TRBJ2-4; CDR3 length: 18; clone size: .; V gene: TRBV9; CDR3 DNA: TGTGCCAGCAGCGTAGGAAGCGCGGTGGGGATAGCCAAAAACATTCAGTACTTC; CDR3 protein: CASSVGSAVGIAKNIQYF
D gene: .; J gene: TRBJ2-1; CDR3 length: 14; clone size: .; V gene: TRBV4-1; CDR3 DNA: TGCGCCAGCAGCCAAAGCCGGGCGCTAAATGAGCAGTTCTTC; CDR3 protein: CASSQSRALNEQFF
D gene: .; J gene: TRBJ2-3; CDR3 length: 16; clone size: .; V gene: TRBV4-2; CDR3 DNA: TGTGCCAGCAGCCAAGAGTTGGGTAGTGGCACAGATACGCAGTATTTT; CDR3 protein: CASSQELGSGTDTQYF
D gene: .; J gene: TRBJ2-3; CDR3 length: 15; clone size: .; V gene: TRBV4-1; CDR3 DNA: TGCGCCAGCAGCCAAGAGCGGACTAGCACAGATACGCAGTATTTT; CDR3 protein: CASSQERTSTDTQYF
D gene: .; J gene: TRBJ2-6; CDR3 length: 11; clone size: .; V gene: TRBV20-1; CDR3 DNA: TGCAGTGCTAGGCAGGCCAACGTCCTGACTTTC; CDR3 protein: CSARQANVLTF
D gene: TRBD2; J gene: TRBJ2-7; CDR3 length: 12; clone size: few; V gene: TRBV12-3/TRBV12-4; CDR3 DNA: TGTGCCAGCAGTTCCGTAGCGGGCGAGCAGTACTTC; CDR3 protein: CASSSVAGEQYF
D gene: .; J gene: TRBJ2-1; CDR3 length: 18; clone size: few; V gene: TRBV20-1; CDR3 DNA: TGCAGTGCTAGAGAACCCCTAACGGTAGCGCCCCGTCACAATGAGCAGTTCTTC; CDR3 protein: CSAREPLTVAPRHNEQFF
D gene: TRBD1; J gene: TRBJ2-6; CDR3 length: 17; clone size: .; V gene: TRBV12-3/TRBV12-4; CDR3 DNA: TGTGCCAGCACCGGACAGGGGGAAGTCCCTGGGGCCAACGTCCTGACTTTC; CDR3 protein: CASTGQGEVPGANVLTF
D gene: .; J gene: TRBJ1-1; CDR3 length: 12; clone size: .; V gene: TRBV12-3/TRBV12-4; CDR3 DNA: TGTGCCAGCAGGGAAGGTAACACTGAAGCTTTCTTT; CDR3 protein: CASREGNTEAFF
D gene: TRBD2; J gene: TRBJ2-7; CDR3 length: 15; clone size: .; V gene: TRBV2; CDR3 DNA: TGTGCCAGCAGTGAAGGACTAGCGGGGGGAAACGAGCAGTACTTC; CDR3 protein: CASSEGLAGGNEQYF
D gene: .; J gene: TRBJ2-6; CDR3 length: 14; clone size: few; V gene: TRBV4-3; CDR3 DNA: TGCGCCAGCAGCCAGAGAGACAATACCAACGTCCTGACTTTC; CDR3 protein: CASSQRDNTNVLTF
D gene: .; J gene: TRBJ2-5; CDR3 length: 17; clone size: few; V gene: TRBV7-3; CDR3 DNA: TGTGCCAGCAGCATTGGGAACAGGGGAGGGACCCAAGAGACCCAGTACTTC; CDR3 protein: CASSIGNRGGTQETQYF
D gene: .; J gene: TRBJ2-3; CDR3 length: 15; clone size: .; V gene: TRBV10-2; CDR3 DNA: TGCGCCAGCAGTAGCCCGGGTCCGACGACAGATACGCAGTATTTT; CDR3 protein: CASSSPGPTTDTQYF
D gene: TRBD2; J gene: TRBJ2-1; CDR3 length: 18; clone size: .; V gene: TRBV16; CDR3 DNA: TGTGCCAGCAGCCAGTCCTGGCTTAGCGGGGACCCCTACAATGAGCAGTTCTTC; CDR3 protein: CASSQSWLSGDPYNEQFF
D gene: TRBD1; J gene: TRBJ2-2; CDR3 length: 15; clone size: few; V gene: TRBV12-3/TRBV12-4; CDR3 DNA: TGTGCCAGCAGCACCGACAGGGGTCAAGGCGGGGAGCTGTTTTTT; CDR3 protein: CASSTDRGQGGELFF
D gene: TRBD1; J gene: TRBJ2-7; CDR3 length: 14; clone size: few; V gene: TRBV23-1; CDR3 DNA: TGCGCCAGCGCCCCGAGACAGGGCTCCTACGAGCAGTACTTC; CDR3 protein: CASAPRQGSYEQYF
D gene: .; J gene: TRBJ2-5; CDR3 length: 14; clone size: .; V gene: TRBV12-3/TRBV12-4; CDR3 DNA: TGTGCCAGCAGTTTCCGGACATATCAAGAGACCCAGTACTTC; CDR3 protein: CASSFRTYQETQYF
D gene: .; J gene: TRBJ2-2; CDR3 length: 16; clone size: .; V gene: TRBV6-2/TRBV6-3; CDR3 DNA: TGTGCCAGCAGTTACTCTAGACTAGCGAACACCGGGGAGCTGTTTTTT; CDR3 protein: CASSYSRLANTGELFF
D gene: .; J gene: TRBJ2-2; CDR3 length: 14; clone size: once; V gene: TRBV4-3; CDR3 DNA: TGCGCCAGCAGCCAGAGGGTGAACACCGGGGAGCTGTTTTTT; CDR3 protein: CASSQRVNTGELFF
D gene: .; J gene: TRBJ2-5; CDR3 length: 14; clone size: few; V gene: TRBV7-2; CDR3 DNA: TGTGCCAGCACGCTAACAGGGAACCAAGAGACCCAGTACTTC; CDR3 protein: CASTLTGNQETQYF
D gene: .; J gene: TRBJ1-2; CDR3 length: 13; clone size: .; V gene: TRBV20-1; CDR3 DNA: TGCAGTGCAAGCAAGGCACAGGGCCATGGCTACACCTTC; CDR3 protein: CSASKAQGHGYTF
D gene: .; J gene: TRBJ1-2; CDR3 length: 12; clone size: .; V gene: TRBV5-1; CDR3 DNA: TGCGCCAGCAAAGGGACGGAATATGGCTACACCTTC; CDR3 protein: CASKGTEYGYTF
D gene: .; J gene: TRBJ2-3; CDR3 length: 16; clone size: .; V gene: TRBV6-6; CDR3 DNA: TGTGCCAGCAGTTCACCCGTATCCGCCCTCACAGATACGCAGTATTTT; CDR3 protein: CASSSPVSALTDTQYF
D gene: TRBD1; J gene: TRBJ2-3; CDR3 length: 16; clone size: few; V gene: TRBV2; CDR3 DNA: TGTGCCAGCAGTGAAAAAGGGGGCGTGATAGAAGATACGCAGTATTTT; CDR3 protein: CASSEKGGVIEDTQYF
D gene: .; J gene: TRBJ2-5; CDR3 length: 13; clone size: .; V gene: TRBV20-1; CDR3 DNA: TGCAGTGCTAGAGATTATCCAGAGGAGACCCAGTACTTC; CDR3 protein: CSARDYPEETQYF
D gene: .; J gene: TRBJ2-1; CDR3 length: 15; clone size: .; V gene: TRBV27; CDR3 DNA: TGTGCCAGCAGTTGGGATGGAGGGTCGTACAATGAGCAGTTCTTC; CDR3 protein: CASSWDGGSYNEQFF
D gene: .; J gene: TRBJ1-1; CDR3 length: 13; clone size: .; V gene: TRBV20-1; CDR3 DNA: TGCAGTGCTACAGGGAAGAGAAACACTGAAGCTTTCTTT; CDR3 protein: CSATGKRNTEAFF
D gene: TRBD2; J gene: TRBJ2-3; CDR3 length: 14; clone size: few; V gene: TRBV6-6; CDR3 DNA: TGTGCCAGCACTCTAAGACTAGCGGGGGTTACGCAGTATTTT; CDR3 protein: CASTLRLAGVTQYF
D gene: TRBD2; J gene: TRBJ2-7; CDR3 length: 18; clone size: few; V gene: TRBV12-3/TRBV12-4; CDR3 DNA: TGTGCCAGCAGTTCTACTCGGACTAGCGACATTAGCTCCTACGAGCAGTACTTC; CDR3 protein: CASSSTRTSDISSYEQYF
D gene: TRBD2; J gene: TRBJ2-1; CDR3 length: 17; clone size: few; V gene: TRBV19; CDR3 DNA: TGTGCCAGTAGTTTGGGACTAGCGGGGGGCAAGTACAATGAGCAGTTCTTC; CDR3 protein: CASSLGLAGGKYNEQFF
D gene: .; J gene: TRBJ1-1; CDR3 length: 15; clone size: few; V gene: TRBV24-1; CDR3 DNA: TGTGCCACGAGGGGCAGGGGCACGCGGAACACTGAAGCTTTCTTT; CDR3 protein: CATRGRGTRNTEAFF
D gene: .; J gene: TRBJ2-7; CDR3 length: 13; clone size: few; V gene: TRBV5-1; CDR3 DNA: TGCGCCAGCAGCTTAAATGACAATTACGAGCAGTACTTC; CDR3 protein: CASSLNDNYEQYF
D gene: .; J gene: TRBJ2-7; CDR3 length: 12; clone size: few; V gene: TRBV2; CDR3 DNA: TGTGCCAGCAGTGAAATTGTTGACGAGCAGTACTTC; CDR3 protein: CASSEIVDEQYF
D gene: .; J gene: TRBJ1-1; CDR3 length: 14; clone size: few; V gene: TRBV6-2/TRBV6-3; CDR3 DNA: TGTGCCACCCGGGCCTCCCACCTTAGCACTGAAGCTTTCTTT; CDR3 protein: CATRASHLSTEAFF
D gene: .; J gene: TRBJ2-1; CDR3 length: 14; clone size: .; V gene: TRBV12-3/TRBV12-4; CDR3 DNA: TGTGCCAGCACCACCGAACTGATATACAATGAGCAGTTCTTC; CDR3 protein: CASTTELIYNEQFF
D gene: TRBD1; J gene: TRBJ1-1; CDR3 length: 14; clone size: many; V gene: TRBV20-1; CDR3 DNA: TGCAGTGCTTTCTTCAGGGGGGGAAACACTGAAGCTTTCTTT; CDR3 protein: CSAFFRGGNTEAFF
D gene: TRBD2; J gene: TRBJ2-1; CDR3 length: 15; clone size: few; V gene: TRBV7-3; CDR3 DNA: TGTGCCAGCAGCTCTGCGGGAGGGACCTACAATGAGCAGTTCTTC; CDR3 protein: CASSSAGGTYNEQFF
D gene: .; J gene: TRBJ2-3; CDR3 length: 13; clone size: .; V gene: TRBV20-1; CDR3 DNA: TGCAGTGCCCGGACTGGGGGCGGGAATACGCAGTATTTT; CDR3 protein: CSARTGGGNTQYF
D gene: TRBD1; J gene: TRBJ1-2; CDR3 length: 12; clone size: .; V gene: TRBV20-1; CDR3 DNA: TGCAGTGCTGGACAGGGTAGAGAGGGCTACACCTTC; CDR3 protein: CSAGQGREGYTF
D gene: .; J gene: TRBJ1-1; CDR3 length: 15; clone size: .; V gene: TRBV7-3; CDR3 DNA: TGTGCCAGCAGCTTAAACGGGGAGAAGAACACTGAAGCTTTCTTT; CDR3 protein: CASSLNGEKNTEAFF
D gene: TRBD2; J gene: TRBJ2-5; CDR3 length: 16; clone size: .; V gene: TRBV5-6; CDR3 DNA: TGTGCCAGCAGCTTGTATCTAGCGGGAGGGCCTGAGACCCAGTACTTC; CDR3 protein: CASSLYLAGGPETQYF